A single sample is the source of the 20 T cell receptor beta chains below, sequenced in a study of cytomegalovirus exposure and HLA in healthy donors. The protocol was immunoSEQ multiplex PCR, while the TCRdb copy is restricted to in-frame clones and leaves out a portion. The repertoire includes around 150,000 clones, roughly 84% of them detected once, and 10% sits in the top ten. Input material: PBMCs. The source of these receptors is a man aged 30-40 years in good health and CMV-seropositive.

This clone was detected only once. This chain links TRBV5-1 with TRBJ2-1; 10 bases are a match to TRBD1. The junction had 6 bases not matched to a gene; V was cut back by 1 base and J by 5 bases. Germline V gives CDR1 SGHRS, CDR2 YFSETQ. This CDR3 region has 16 residues. The CDR3 spells CASSLRWDRGDNEQFF. CDR3 coding DNA: TGCGCCAGCAGCTTGAGGTGGGACAGGGGCGACAATGAGCAGTTCTTC.

CDR3: CASRGGTGGTTNEKLFF. DNA of the CDR3: TGTGCCAGCAGGGGCGGGACAGGGGGCACGACTAATGAAAAACTGTTTTTT. This chain connects TRBV2 to TRBJ1-4; 12 nucleotides align to TRBD1. The V gene end was trimmed by 6 bases and the J gene end by 2 bases; junction bases not matched to a gene: 7. Per germline, CDR1 SNHLY and CDR2 FYNNEI. The CDR3 covers 17 residues. The full variable domain, in which reference TRBV2 and TRBJ1-4 provide the parts outside the CDR3, is EPEVTQTPSHQVTQMGQEVILRCVPISNHLYFYWYRQILGQKVEFLVSFYNNEISEKSEIFDDQFSVERPDGSNFTLKIRSTKLEDSAMYFCASRGGTGGTTNEKLFFGSGTQLSVL.

The rearrangement uses TRBV29-1 and TRBJ1-1; 10 bases are a match to TRBD1. In germline, CDR1 is SQVTM, CDR2 ANQGSEA. The CDR3 loop spans 15 amino acids. V lost 1 base and J lost 3; bases outside the gene matches: 5. The CDR3 nucleotides read TGCAGCGTTGAAGGGACAGGGGGTAGTTACACTGAAGCTTTCTTT. It translates to CSVEGTGGSYTEAFF.

The chain joins TRBV19 to TRBJ2-3, with TRBD2 matching 7 bases. The V gene's germline CDR1 is LNHDA and CDR2 SQIVND (reference sequence). The CDR3 has 14 residues. Trimming removed 6 bases from V and 3 bases from J; junction bases left unmatched: 6. CDR3 DNA sequence: TGTGCCAGTAGCCCGCGGGAGCGGACAGATACGCAGTATTTT. Translated: CASSPRERTDTQYF.

This chain connects TRBV19 to TRBJ1-5, with D possibly being TRBD1 (6 bases). The V gene's germline CDR1 is LNHDA and CDR2 SQIVND (reference sequence). The CDR3 loop spans 18 amino acids. The ends were cut back, 1 base at V and 0 bases at J, with 16 bases in the middle. The CDR3 coding sequence is TGTGCCAGTAGTATAGGGACAGCTAATCATTATAGCAATCAGCCCCAGCATTTT. Protein: CASSIGTANHYSNQPQHF.

Comments on this clone: Additional DNA sequences in this sample encode the identical CDR3. The gene calls are TRBV5-6 and TRBJ2-3; the match to TRBD2 covers 8 bases. V shed 2 bases and J 1 base; nucleotides not matched to a gene: 0. Germline V lookup: CDR1 SGHDT, CDR2 YYEEEE. The CDR3 sequence is 14 residues long. CDR3 residues: CASSFGGGTDTQYF. CDR3 coding DNA: TGTGCCAGCAGCTTCGGGGGGGGCACAGATACGCAGTATTTT.

This chain links TRBV6-5 with TRBJ2-3; D is unresolved. Trimming shortened V by 5 bases and J by 2 bases, and 5 bases separated the two germline ends. The CDR3 covers 12 residues. Germline CDR1 is MNHEY and CDR2 is SVGAGI. The CDR3 spells CASSGNTDTQYF. The CDR3 bases are TGTGCCAGCAGTGGCAACACAGATACGCAGTATTTT.

Only one count was recorded for this clone. The rearrangement links TRBV7-9 to TRBJ2-5, with 15 bases fitting TRBD2. There are 16 residues in the CDR3. The germline CDR1 and CDR2 sequences are SEHNR and FQNEAQ (reference sequence). After removal of 5 bases from V and 2 bases from J, the junction contained 3 bases not matched to a gene. CDR3 residues: CASSPGTSGRQETQYF. CDR3 DNA sequence: TGTGCCAGCAGCCCCGGGACTAGCGGGAGGCAAGAGACCCAGTACTTC.

The chain has TRBV19 and TRBJ2-1, with 7 positions matching TRBD2. The junction had 7 bases not matched to a gene; V was cut back by 3 bases and J by 8 bases. Germline V gene lookup returns CDR1 LNHDA and CDR2 SQIVND (reference sequence). The CDR3 is 14 residues long. CDR3 sequence (DNA): TGTGCCAGTAGTATCAGCGGGGAGAGGTATGAGCAGTTCTTC. Its protein is CASSISGERYEQFF. Full variable domain (outside the CDR3, taken from reference TRBV19 and TRBJ2-1): DGGITQSPKYLFRKEGQNVTLSCEQNLNHDAMYWYRQDPGQGLRLIYYSQIVNDFQKGDIAEGYSVSREKKESFPLTVTSAQKNPTAFYLCASSISGERYEQFFGPGTRLTVL.

The V gene is TRBV6-5, the J gene TRBJ2-2, with a possible D match to TRBD1 (6 bases). V was pared by 7 bases and J by 0 bases, with 12 bases between. CDR3 length equals 15 residues. Germline V gene lookup returns CDR1 MNHEY and CDR2 SVGAGI. The CDR3 sequence is CASTEDSPNTGELFF. The CDR3 DNA follows: TGTGCCAGCACAGAGGACAGCCCGAACACCGGGGAGCTGTTTTTT.

In its sample, this clone was seen once. The J gene is TRBJ2-1, the V gene TRBV18; D call uncertain. V was clipped by 2 bases and J by 7 bases, with 6 bases between them. The CDR3 contains 12 residues. Germline V gene lookup returns CDR1 KGHSH and CDR2 LQKENI. CDR3 coding DNA: TGTGCCAGCTCACCAAGGAGAAATGAGCAGTTCTTC. This translates into CASSPRRNEQFF.

The CDR3 is CAVQQGAVDEQYF. The DNA of the CDR3 is TGTGCCGTACAACAGGGGGCTGTGGACGAGCAGTACTTC. The gene calls are TRBV7-2 and TRBJ2-7, with 9 bases that match TRBD1. The V and J ends lost 11 bases and 5 bases, in that order; junction bases with no gene match: 10. Germline-derived CDR1 and CDR2 are SGHTA and FQGNSA. The CDR3 contains 13 residues.

V gene TRBV6-1 combines with J gene TRBJ2-7; 7 bases map to TRBD1. The germline gives CDR1 MNHNS, CDR2 SASEGT. The V gene end was trimmed by 7 bases and the J gene end by 7 bases; junction bases not matched to a gene: 13. This CDR3 has 14 amino acids. CDR3 loop: CASTAGTDSGEQYF. The CDR3 DNA reads as TGTGCCAGCACCGCCGGGACAGACTCTGGGGAGCAGTACTTC.

The chain employs TRBV30 and TRBJ2-3, with D possibly matching TRBD2 (6 bases). This CDR3 spans 15 amino acids. Per the germline V gene, CDR1 is GTSNPN and CDR2 is SVGIG (reference sequence). V lost 2 bases to trimming and J lost 2 bases, with 14 bases between them. CDR3 in amino acids: CAWSLGGEATDTQYF. The CDR3 nucleotides read TGTGCCTGGAGTTTGGGCGGGGAGGCCACAGATACGCAGTATTTT.

V is TRBV9 and J is TRBJ2-7, with 12 bases matching TRBD2. V gave up 2 bases and J gave up 2 bases; unmatched junction bases: 2. This CDR3 is 15 amino acids long. The germline CDR1 and CDR2 sequences are SGDLS and YYNGEE. CDR3 DNA: TGTGCCAGCAGCGTCGGACTAGCGGGGACCTACGAGCAGTACTTC. This encodes CASSVGLAGTYEQYF.

The CDR3 loop is CASSITGRAFF. In DNA, the CDR3 is TGTGCCAGCAGCATTACAGGGCGGGCTTTCTTT. The chain links TRBV7-9 to TRBJ1-1; a weak D match, TRBD1 (6 bases). The germline CDR1 and CDR2 sequences are SEHNR and FQNEAQ (reference sequence). V dropped 5 bases and J dropped 11 bases, with 12 bases sitting between them. The CDR3 runs 11 residues. Full variable domain (missing parts from reference TRBV7-9 and TRBJ1-1): DTGVSQNPRHKITKRGQNVTFRCDPISEHNRLYWYRQTLGQGPEFLTYFQNEAQLEKSRLLSDRFSAERPKGSFSTLEIQRTEQGDSAMYLCASSITGRAFFGQGTRLTVV.

This sequence joins TRBV11-2 and TRBJ2-5, with a possible D match to TRBD2 (5 bases). Per the germline V gene, CDR1 is SGHAT and CDR2 is FQNNGV. V was shortened by 5 bases and J by 0 bases, with 7 bases between the two germline ends. The CDR3 runs 13 residues. CDR3 DNA: TGTGCCAGCAGCACGGGGTACCAAGAGACCCAGTACTTC. It yields the protein CASSTGYQETQYF.

A note on this clone: Distinct nucleotide sequences in the sample also encode this CDR3. The chain has TRBV28 and TRBJ1-3, with D tentatively TRBD1 (6 bases). CDR1 MDHEN and CDR2 SYDVKM come from the germline V gene. There are 14 residues in the CDR3. The V and J ends lost 6 bases and 0 bases respectively, with 9 bases between them. CDR3 amino acids: CASRTGSSGNTIYF. DNA for the CDR3: TGTGCCAGCAGGACAGGAAGCTCTGGAAACACCATATATTTT.

This clone has more than one count but fewer than ten. V usage is TRBV4-1 and J usage is TRBJ1-5; TRBD1 agrees at 7 bases. This CDR3 spans 16 amino acids. Germline loops: CDR1 MGHRA, CDR2 YSYEKL. V was clipped by 3 bases and J by 2 bases; unmatched bases: 7. CDR3 bases: TGCGCCAGCAGCCAGAGACAGGGATCGGGCAATCAGCCCCAGCATTTT. Translating it yields CASSQRQGSGNQPQHF.

This clone appeared once. V gene TRBV14 combines with J gene TRBJ2-2, with D unclear. The CDR3 runs 15 residues. V lost 5 bases to trimming and J lost 0 bases, with 10 bases between them. From germline, CDR1 is SGHDN and CDR2 FVKESK. CDR3 region: CASSYPDTNTGELFF. The CDR3, as DNA: TGTGCCAGCAGCTATCCCGACACGAACACCGGGGAGCTGTTTTTT. Full variable domain (remainder filled in from reference TRBV14 and TRBJ2-2): EAGVTQFPSHSVIEKGQTVTLRCDPISGHDNLYWYRRVMGKEIKFLLHFVKESKQDESGMPNNRFLAERTGGTYSTLKVQPAELEDSGVYFCASSYPDTNTGELFFGEGSRLTVL.